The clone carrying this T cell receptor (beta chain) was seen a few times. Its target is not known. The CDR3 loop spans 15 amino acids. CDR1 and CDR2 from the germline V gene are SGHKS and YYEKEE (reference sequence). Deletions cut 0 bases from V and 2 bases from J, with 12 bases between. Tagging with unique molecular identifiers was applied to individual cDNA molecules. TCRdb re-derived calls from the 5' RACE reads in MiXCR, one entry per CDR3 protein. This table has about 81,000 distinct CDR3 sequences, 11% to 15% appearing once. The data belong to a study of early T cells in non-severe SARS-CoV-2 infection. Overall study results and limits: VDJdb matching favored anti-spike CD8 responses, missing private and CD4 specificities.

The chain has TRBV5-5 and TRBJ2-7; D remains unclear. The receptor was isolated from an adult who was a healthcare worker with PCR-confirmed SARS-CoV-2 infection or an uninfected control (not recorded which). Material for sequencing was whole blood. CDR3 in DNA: TGTGCCAGCAGCTTGGAGAGGTTTAATACCTACGAGCAGTACTTC. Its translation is CASSLERFNTYEQYF.